These T cell receptor beta chains were read from a single sample in a study of glioma-infiltrating T cells. TCRdb used MiXCR to reprocess the multiplex PCR reads, holding one entry per CDR3 protein. The data contain a few hundred thousand distinct CDR3 sequences, more than 35% of them singletons. The sequencing input was glioma tissue, nonneoplastic brain tissue, or PBMCs (not recorded which). Receptors originate from a human donor with low-grade glioma or glioblastoma, undergoing nonglioma brain surgery, or in good health (not recorded which). Each CDR3 is given with its conserved first and last residue. A D gene is named only where the DNA matches it firmly. Some rows mark clone size as missing; the rest say once, few, many or name a class of expanded clone.

CDR3: CATSRDPLNGKLFF
DNA: TGTGCCACCAGCAGGGACCCCCTTAATGGAAAACTGTTTTTT
J: TRBJ1-4
size: -
D: -
V: TRBV15

CDR3: CASSRLGGGTDTQYF
DNA: TGTGCCAGCAGCCGACTAGGGGGAGGGACAGATACGCAGTATTTT
J: TRBJ2-3
size: -
D: -
V: TRBV7-2

CDR3: CASSRRGPPGTTDTQYF
DNA: TGCGCCAGCAGCCGTAGGGGACCCCCCGGGACCACAGATACGCAGTATTTT
J: TRBJ2-3
size: -
D: -
V: TRBV4-3

CDR3: CASSGGTSGSQTQYF
DNA: TGTGCCAGCAGTGGCGGGACTAGCGGGAGTCAGACCCAGTACTTC
J: TRBJ2-5
size: many
D: TRBD2
V: TRBV2

CDR3: CSACPAGRVNTEAFF
DNA: TGCAGTGCCTGTCCAGCGGGCAGGGTGAACACTGAAGCTTTCTTT
J: TRBJ1-1
size: -
D: -
V: TRBV20-1

CDR3: CASSYRLLAGPYEQYF
DNA: TGTGCCAGCAGTTACAGATTGCTAGCGGGACCCTACGAGCAGTACTTC
J: TRBJ2-7
size: -
D: TRBD2
V: TRBV6-6

CDR3: CSARGRKGGVHAKNIQYF
DNA: TGCAGTGCCAGGGGACGAAAAGGAGGGGTACACGCCAAAAACATTCAGTACTTC
J: TRBJ2-4
size: few
D: -
V: TRBV20-1

CDR3: CASSLRIGGQTYEQYF
DNA: TGTGCCAGCAGCTTAAGGATTGGGGGACAGACCTACGAGCAGTACTTC
J: TRBJ2-7
size: few
D: TRBD1
V: TRBV11-2

CDR3: CASSLGLAGGPLNEQYF
DNA: TGTGCCAGCAGCTTAGGACTAGCGGGAGGGCCTTTGAACGAGCAGTACTTC
J: TRBJ2-7
size: -
D: TRBD2
V: TRBV7-9

CDR3: CASSQDEGQAKNSPLHF
DNA: TGCGCCAGCAGCCAAGATGAGGGGCAGGCCAAAAATTCACCCCTCCACTTT
J: TRBJ1-6
size: few
D: -
V: TRBV4-3

CDR3: CASSSLSPGLADTGELFF
DNA: TGCGCCAGCAGCAGCCTTTCGCCGGGACTAGCGGACACCGGGGAGCTGTTTTTT
J: TRBJ2-2
size: -
D: TRBD2
V: TRBV5-1

CDR3: CASSETGEGTGELFF
DNA: TGTGCCAGTAGCGAAACAGGGGAGGGAACCGGGGAGCTGTTTTTT
J: TRBJ2-2
size: -
D: -
V: TRBV19

CDR3: CAISEPGTGFIGGQPQHF
DNA: TGTGCCATCAGTGAGCCCGGGACAGGGTTTATAGGTGGCCAGCCCCAGCATTTT
J: TRBJ1-5
size: -
D: TRBD1
V: TRBV10-3

CDR3: CSATDRVETKYF
DNA: TGCAGTGCGACCGACAGGGTTGAGACCAAGTACTTC
J: TRBJ2-5
size: -
D: TRBD1
V: TRBV20-1

CDR3: CASSQDPRLGGDTQYF
DNA: TGCGCCAGCAGCCAAGATCCCCGACTAGGGGGGGATACGCAGTATTTT
J: TRBJ2-3
size: few
D: -
V: TRBV4-1

CDR3: CSAYHSGTGGGGANVLTF
DNA: TGCAGTGCTTATCATTCCGGGACAGGGGGCGGTGGGGCCAACGTCCTGACTTTC
J: TRBJ2-6
size: few
D: TRBD1
V: TRBV20-1

CDR3: CASSLVGLGQPQHF
DNA: TGTGCCAGTAGTCTGGTGGGGTTAGGGCAGCCCCAGCATTTT
J: TRBJ1-5
size: -
D: -
V: TRBV19

CDR3: CASSTRPGRGSTEAFF
DNA: TGTGCCAGCAGTACCCGGCCGGGACGAGGGTCGACTGAAGCTTTCTTT
J: TRBJ1-1
size: many
D: -
V: TRBV6-2/TRBV6-3

CDR3: CIARRAHEQYF
DNA: TGCATAGCAAGGAGGGCCCACGAGCAGTACTTC
J: TRBJ2-7
size: many
D: -
V: TRBV20-1

CDR3: CASRYRTSGMSYEKYF
DNA: TGTGCCAGCAGATACCGGACTAGCGGGATGTCCTACGAGAAGTACTTC
J: TRBJ2-7
size: -
D: TRBD2
V: TRBV28

CDR3: CASSRGLAGDYNEQFF
DNA: TGCGCCAGCAGTCGAGGACTAGCGGGGGACTACAATGAGCAGTTCTTC
J: TRBJ2-1
size: few
D: TRBD2
V: TRBV4-3

CDR3: CASSRRGGTYEQYF
DNA: TGTGCCAGCAGCCGCAGGGGGGGAACCTACGAGCAGTACTTC
J: TRBJ2-7
size: few
D: -
V: TRBV3-1

CDR3: CASSIRGTGGAGQPQHF
DNA: TGTGCCAGTAGTATAAGGGGGACAGGGGGCGCGGGTCAGCCCCAGCATTTT
J: TRBJ1-5
size: few
D: TRBD1
V: TRBV19

CDR3: CDTSRVASSPLHF
DNA: TGTGACACCAGCAGAGTGGCAAGTTCACCCCTCCACTTT
J: TRBJ1-6
size: -
D: -
V: TRBV15

CDR3: CASSPFSGNTEAFF
DNA: TGTGCCAGCAGCCCTTTTAGCGGGAACACTGAAGCTTTCTTT
J: TRBJ1-1
size: few
D: -
V: TRBV6-1

CDR3: CASSPRRSSLGNEQFF
DNA: TGTGCCAGCTCACCACGGCGAAGTTCTCTTGGGAATGAGCAGTTCTTC
J: TRBJ2-1
size: -
D: -
V: TRBV18

CDR3: CASTGSAQETQYF
DNA: TGTGCCAGCACGGGGAGCGCTCAAGAGACCCAGTACTTC
J: TRBJ2-5
size: few
D: -
V: TRBV12-3/TRBV12-4

CDR3: CASKRASYNEQFF
DNA: TGTGCCAGCAAGCGGGCGAGCTACAATGAGCAGTTCTTC
J: TRBJ2-1
size: few
D: -
V: TRBV2

CDR3: CASSSGLAAYEQYF
DNA: TGTGCCAGCAGTTCGGGACTAGCGGCCTACGAGCAGTACTTC
J: TRBJ2-7
size: few
D: TRBD2
V: TRBV5-4

CDR3: CASSQDTETDTQYF
DNA: TGCGCCAGCAGCCAAGATACAGAAACAGATACGCAGTATTTT
J: TRBJ2-3
size: many
D: -
V: TRBV4-3

CDR3: CAISGNYANTGELFF
DNA: TGTGCCATCAGTGGAAACTACGCGAACACCGGGGAGCTGTTTTTT
J: TRBJ2-2
size: -
D: -
V: TRBV10-3

CDR3: CSARGGGWPDTQYF
DNA: TGCAGTGCTAGAGGGGGAGGGTGGCCAGATACGCAGTATTTT
J: TRBJ2-3
size: few
D: TRBD2
V: TRBV20-1

CDR3: CSARIRGPRAEAFF
DNA: TGCAGTGCCCGGATCAGGGGGCCTAGGGCTGAAGCTTTCTTT
J: TRBJ1-1
size: few
D: TRBD1
V: TRBV20-1

CDR3: CASTPLAHSYNEQFF
DNA: TGTGCCAGCACCCCACTAGCGCACTCCTACAATGAGCAGTTCTTC
J: TRBJ2-1
size: many
D: TRBD2
V: TRBV6-1

CDR3: CASSPGQIPNYGYTF
DNA: TGTGCCAGCAGTCCGGGACAGATCCCTAACTATGGCTACACCTTC
J: TRBJ1-2
size: -
D: TRBD1
V: TRBV12-3/TRBV12-4

CDR3: CASSHQLVGSYNEQFF
DNA: TGTGCCAGCAGCCATCAATTAGTCGGCTCCTACAATGAGCAGTTCTTC
J: TRBJ2-1
size: few
D: -
V: TRBV7-9

CDR3: CATSETGTFYGYTF
DNA: TGTGCCACCAGTGAGACCGGGACGTTCTATGGCTACACCTTC
J: TRBJ1-2
size: -
D: -
V: TRBV24-1

CDR3: CASSWARTSGSPYEQYF
DNA: TGTGCCAGCAGCTGGGCCCGGACTAGCGGGAGCCCCTACGAGCAGTACTTC
J: TRBJ2-7
size: -
D: TRBD2
V: TRBV7-2

CDR3: CASSPTGKNTEAFF
DNA: TGTGCCAGCTCACCGACAGGGAAGAACACTGAAGCTTTCTTT
J: TRBJ1-1
size: -
D: TRBD1
V: TRBV18

CDR3: CSAQGGRLDNDEQFF
DNA: TGCAGCGCCCAGGGCGGGAGGCTAGATAACGATGAGCAGTTCTTC
J: TRBJ2-1
size: -
D: TRBD2
V: TRBV29-1

CDR3: CASSPKDRGNTEAFF
DNA: TGTGCCAGTAGCCCTAAGGACAGGGGGAACACTGAAGCTTTCTTT
J: TRBJ1-1
size: -
D: TRBD1
V: TRBV19